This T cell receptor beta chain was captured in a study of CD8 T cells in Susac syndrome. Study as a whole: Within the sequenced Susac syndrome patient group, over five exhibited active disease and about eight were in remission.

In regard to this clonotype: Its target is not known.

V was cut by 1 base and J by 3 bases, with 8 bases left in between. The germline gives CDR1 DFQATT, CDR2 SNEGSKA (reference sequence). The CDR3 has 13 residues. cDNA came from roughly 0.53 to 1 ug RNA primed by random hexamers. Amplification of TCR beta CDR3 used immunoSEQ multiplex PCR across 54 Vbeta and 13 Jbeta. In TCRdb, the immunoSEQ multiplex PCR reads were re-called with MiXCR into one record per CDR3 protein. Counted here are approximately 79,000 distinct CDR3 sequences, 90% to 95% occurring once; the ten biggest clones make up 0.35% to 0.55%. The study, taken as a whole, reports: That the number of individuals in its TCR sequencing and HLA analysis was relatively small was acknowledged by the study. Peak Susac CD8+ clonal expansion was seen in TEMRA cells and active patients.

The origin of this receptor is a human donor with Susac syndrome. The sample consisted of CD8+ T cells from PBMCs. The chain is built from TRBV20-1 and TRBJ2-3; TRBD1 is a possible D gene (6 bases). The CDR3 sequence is CSARGQGTDTQYF. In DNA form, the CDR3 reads TGCAGTGCTAGAGGGCAGGGGACAGATACGCAGTATTTT.